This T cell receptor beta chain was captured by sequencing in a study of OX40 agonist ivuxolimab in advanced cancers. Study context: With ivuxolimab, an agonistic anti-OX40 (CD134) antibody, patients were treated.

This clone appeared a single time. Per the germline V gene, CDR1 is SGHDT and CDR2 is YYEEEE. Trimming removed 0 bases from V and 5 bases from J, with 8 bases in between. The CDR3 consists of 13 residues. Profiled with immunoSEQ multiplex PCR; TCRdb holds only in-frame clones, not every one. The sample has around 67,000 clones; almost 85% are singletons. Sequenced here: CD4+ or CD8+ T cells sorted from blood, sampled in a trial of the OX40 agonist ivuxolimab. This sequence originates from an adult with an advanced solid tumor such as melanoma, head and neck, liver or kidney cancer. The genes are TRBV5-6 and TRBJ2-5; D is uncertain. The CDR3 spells CASSLGVRETQYF. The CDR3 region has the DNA TGTGCCAGCAGCTTGGGAGTTCGCGAGACCCAGTACTTC.